Following are 4 T cell receptor beta chains from one sample sequenced in a study of Graves' ophthalmopathy and Graves' hyperthyroidism. The authors amplified TCR beta CDR3 regions from RNA transcripts. Second-round multiplex PCR came after a first-round RT-PCR that employed HTBI primers. TCRdb processed the multiplex PCR reads anew with MiXCR; each CDR3 protein has one entry. The table lists more than 1,000,000 distinct CDR3 sequences, around a third of them singletons. Sequenced material: peripheral blood or thyroid tissue (not recorded which). These receptors were obtained from an adult man with Graves' hyperthyroidism.

The V and J genes are TRBV20-1 and TRBJ2-6; 12 positions match TRBD2. The J segment lost 2 bases and the V segment lost 1 base, leaving 3 bases of the junction unmatched. CDR1 DFQATT and CDR2 SNEGSKA come from the germline V gene (reference sequence). This CDR3 has 17 amino acids. The CDR3 sequence is CSARGLAGEAGANVLTF. DNA for the CDR3: TGCAGTGCTAGAGGACTAGCGGGAGAGGCTGGGGCCAACGTCCTGACTTTC.

This clonotype was seen at least ten times. The V and J genes are TRBV7-9 and TRBJ1-1; no reliable D call. Germline assignment: CDR1 SEHNR and CDR2 FQNEAQ (reference sequence). V was cut by 0 bases and J by 5 bases, with 13 bases left in between. The CDR3 covers 15 residues. This CDR3 is CASSLAGVSGTEAFF. In DNA form, the CDR3 reads TGTGCCAGCAGCTTAGCGGGTGTTTCAGGAACTGAAGCTTTCTTT. Full variable domain (remainder filled in from reference TRBV7-9 and TRBJ1-1): DTGVSQNPRHKITKRGQNVTFRCDPISEHNRLYWYRQTLGQGPEFLTYFQNEAQLEKSRLLSDRFSAERPKGSFSTLEIQRTEQGDSAMYLCASSLAGVSGTEAFFGQGTRLTVV.

In this sample, this clonotype turned up a few times. The V and J genes are TRBV12-3 or TRBV12-4 and TRBJ2-7; 7 bases align to TRBD2. V was pared by 7 bases and J by 6 bases, with 9 bases of the junction left unmatched. This CDR3 spans 13 amino acids. The CDR3 region has the DNA TGTGCCAGCACCCCACCAACGGGGGGCGAGCAGTACTTC. It codes for CASTPPTGGEQYF.

This clonotype was counted only a few times. The genes are TRBV13 and TRBJ1-3; TRBD1 matches at 7 bases. The CDR3 has 17 residues. Trimming at V came to 1 base and at J to 1 base, leaving 7 bases not matched to a gene. Per germline, CDR1 PRHDT and CDR2 FYEKMQ (reference sequence). The CDR3 sequence: CASSLVGTEVSGNTIYF. Written as DNA, the CDR3 is TGTGCCAGCAGCTTAGTGGGGACAGAAGTTTCTGGAAACACCATATATTTT.